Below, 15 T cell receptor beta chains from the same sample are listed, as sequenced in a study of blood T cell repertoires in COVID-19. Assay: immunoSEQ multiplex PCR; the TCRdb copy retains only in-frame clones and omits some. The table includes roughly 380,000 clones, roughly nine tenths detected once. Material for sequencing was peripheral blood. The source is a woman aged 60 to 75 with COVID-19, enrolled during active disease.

This CDR3 reads CASSLAGQGGAFF. The CDR3 nucleotides are TGTGCCAGCAGTTTAGCAGGACAGGGTGGGGCTTTCTTT. The chain links TRBV12-3 or TRBV12-4 to TRBJ1-1, with 8 bases fitting TRBD1. V lost 0 bases to trimming and J lost 11 bases; unmatched junction nucleotides: 5. The CDR3 has 13 residues.

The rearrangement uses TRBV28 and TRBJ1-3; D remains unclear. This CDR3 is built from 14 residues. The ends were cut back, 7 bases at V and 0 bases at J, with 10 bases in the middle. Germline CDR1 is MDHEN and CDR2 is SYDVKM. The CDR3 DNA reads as TGTGCCAGCACCCCTTGGAGCTCTGGAAACACCATATATTTT. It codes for CASTPWSSGNTIYF.

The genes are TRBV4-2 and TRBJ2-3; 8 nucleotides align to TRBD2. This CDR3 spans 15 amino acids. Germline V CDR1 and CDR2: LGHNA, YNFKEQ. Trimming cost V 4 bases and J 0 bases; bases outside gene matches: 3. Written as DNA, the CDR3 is TGTGCCAGCAGCCCCGGGAGGGCTAGCACAGATACGCAGTATTTT. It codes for CASSPGRASTDTQYF.

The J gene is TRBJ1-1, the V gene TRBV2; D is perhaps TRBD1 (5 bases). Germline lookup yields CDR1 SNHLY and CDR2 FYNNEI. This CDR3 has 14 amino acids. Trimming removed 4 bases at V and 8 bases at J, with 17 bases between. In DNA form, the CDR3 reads TGTGCCAGCAGTGGCCAGGGATATTTGGGCGAAGCTTTCTTT. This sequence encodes CASSGQGYLGEAFF.

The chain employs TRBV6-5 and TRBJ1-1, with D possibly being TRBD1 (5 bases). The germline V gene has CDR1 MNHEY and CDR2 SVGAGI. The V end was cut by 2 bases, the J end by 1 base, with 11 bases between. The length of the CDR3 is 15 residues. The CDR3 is CASSYPAGKNTEAFF. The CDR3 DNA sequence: TGTGCCAGCAGTTACCCCGCAGGGAAGAACACTGAAGCTTTCTTT.

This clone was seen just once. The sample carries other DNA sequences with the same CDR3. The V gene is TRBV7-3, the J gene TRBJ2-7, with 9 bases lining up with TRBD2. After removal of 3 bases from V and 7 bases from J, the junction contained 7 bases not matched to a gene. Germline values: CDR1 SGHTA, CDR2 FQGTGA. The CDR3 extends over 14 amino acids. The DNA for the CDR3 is TGTGCCAGCAGCTTGGGACTAGCCGGGGGGGAGCAGTACTTC. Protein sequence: CASSLGLAGGEQYF.

DNA for the CDR3: TGTGCCAGCAGCACTACAGGGGCGAAGAATGGCTACACCTTC. It translates to CASSTTGAKNGYTF. This chain joins TRBV11-1 and TRBJ1-2; TRBD1 agrees at 7 bases. Germline CDR1 and CDR2: SGHAT and FQDESV (reference sequence). This CDR3 region has 14 residues. J gave up 6 bases and V 5 bases, and 9 bases lay outside the gene matches.

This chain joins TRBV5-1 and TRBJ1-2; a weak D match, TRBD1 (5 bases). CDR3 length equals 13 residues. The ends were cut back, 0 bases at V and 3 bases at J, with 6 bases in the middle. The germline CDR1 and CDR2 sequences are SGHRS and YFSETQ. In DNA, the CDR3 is TGCGCCAGCAGCTTGGGACAGCACTATGGCTACACCTTC. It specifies CASSLGQHYGYTF. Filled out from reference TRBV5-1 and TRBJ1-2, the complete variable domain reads KAGVTQTPRYLIKTRGQQVTLSCSPISGHRSVSWYQQTPGQGLQFLFEYFSETQRNKGNFPGRFSGRQFSNSRSEMNVSTLELGDSALYLCASSLGQHYGYTFGSGTRLTVV.

As DNA, the CDR3 is TGCGCCAGCAGCTTGGGCCAGGGGGCGACGGTTGAAGAGACCCAGTACTTC. It codes for CASSLGQGATVEETQYF. The chain couples TRBV5-1 to TRBJ2-5, with 8 positions matching TRBD1. From germline, CDR1 is SGHRS and CDR2 YFSETQ. The CDR3 is 17 residues long. V shed 0 bases and J 3 bases; nucleotides not matched to a gene: 10. The full variable domain, its missing parts supplied by reference TRBV5-1 and TRBJ2-5, is KAGVTQTPRYLIKTRGQQVTLSCSPISGHRSVSWYQQTPGQGLQFLFEYFSETQRNKGNFPGRFSGRQFSNSRSEMNVSTLELGDSALYLCASSLGQGATVEETQYFGPGTRLLVL.

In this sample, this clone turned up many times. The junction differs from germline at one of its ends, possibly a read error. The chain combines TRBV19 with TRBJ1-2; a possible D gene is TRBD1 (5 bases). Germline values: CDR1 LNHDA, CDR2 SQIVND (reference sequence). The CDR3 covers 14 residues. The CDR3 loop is CASTLRDSNYGYTF. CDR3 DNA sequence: TGTGCGAGTACCCTCAGGGATTCAAACTATGGCTACACCTTC.

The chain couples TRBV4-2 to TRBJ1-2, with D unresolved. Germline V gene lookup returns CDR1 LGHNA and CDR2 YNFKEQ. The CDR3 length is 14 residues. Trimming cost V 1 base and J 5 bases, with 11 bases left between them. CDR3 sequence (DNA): TGTGCCAGCAGCCAAGTCCGGCAGGATTATGGCTACACCTTC. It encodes CASSQVRQDYGYTF.

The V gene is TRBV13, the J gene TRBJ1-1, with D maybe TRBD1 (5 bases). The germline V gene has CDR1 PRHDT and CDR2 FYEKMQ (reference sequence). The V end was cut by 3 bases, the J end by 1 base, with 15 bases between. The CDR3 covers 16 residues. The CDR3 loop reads CASSFGHKGWNTEAFF. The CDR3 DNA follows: TGTGCCAGCAGCTTTGGACACAAGGGCTGGAACACTGAAGCTTTCTTT.

The CDR3 loop reads CASSHRRARGDEQYF. Written as DNA, the CDR3 is TGTGCCAGCAGCCACAGACGGGCCCGCGGGGACGAGCAGTACTTC. The chain joins TRBV5-8 to TRBJ2-7, with D maybe TRBD2 (6 bases). The germline V and J ends were trimmed by 4 bases and 5 bases, with 19 bases remaining between them. The CDR3 loop spans 15 amino acids. Germline-derived CDR1 and CDR2 are SGHTS and YDEGEE.

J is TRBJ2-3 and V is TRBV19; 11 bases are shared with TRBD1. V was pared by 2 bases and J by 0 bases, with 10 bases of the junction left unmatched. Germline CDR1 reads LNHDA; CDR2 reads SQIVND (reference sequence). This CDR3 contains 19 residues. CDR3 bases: TGTGCCAGTAGTATAAGGTTCACCGGGACAGGGGGAAGCACAGATACGCAGTATTTT. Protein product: CASSIRFTGTGGSTDTQYF.

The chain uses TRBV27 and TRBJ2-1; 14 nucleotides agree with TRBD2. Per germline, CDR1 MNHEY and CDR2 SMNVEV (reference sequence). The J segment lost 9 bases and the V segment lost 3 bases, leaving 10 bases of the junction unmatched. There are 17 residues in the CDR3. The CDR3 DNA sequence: TGTGCCAGCAGTTTCCTAGCGACTAGCGGGGGGGTAATTGAGCAGTTCTTC. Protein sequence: CASSFLATSGGVIEQFF.